This TCR beta chain was obtained from a study of blood T cell repertoires in COVID-19. Here immunoSEQ multiplex PCR was the method, and the copy in TCRdb shows in-frame clones only, minus some. This sample has about 260,000 clones, with roughly 82% found just once. The J segment lost 3 bases and the V segment lost 7 bases, leaving 6 bases of the junction unmatched. Germline assignment: CDR1 MDHEN and CDR2 SYDVKM. This CDR3 is built from 15 residues. This clone was recorded once. This TCR was sampled from a woman aged 50 to 60 who had recovered from COVID-19. The chain joins TRBV28 to TRBJ1-6; 7 nucleotides align to TRBD1. The specimen sequenced was PBMCs or T cells enriched from blood (not recorded which). CDR3 nucleotides: TGTGCCAGCAACTGGGGACAGAGCTATAATTCACCCCTCCACTTT. Amino acid sequence: CASNWGQSYNSPLHF.